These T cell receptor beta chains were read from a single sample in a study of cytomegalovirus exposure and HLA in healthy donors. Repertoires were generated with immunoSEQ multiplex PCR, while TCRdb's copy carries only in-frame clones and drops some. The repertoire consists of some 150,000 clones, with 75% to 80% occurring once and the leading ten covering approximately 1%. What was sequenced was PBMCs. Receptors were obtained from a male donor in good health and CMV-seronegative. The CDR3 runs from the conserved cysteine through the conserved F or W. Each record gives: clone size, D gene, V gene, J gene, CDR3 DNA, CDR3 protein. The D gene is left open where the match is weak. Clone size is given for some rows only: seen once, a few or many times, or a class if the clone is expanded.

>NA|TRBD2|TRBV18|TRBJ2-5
TGTGCCAGCTCACCACTAGCGGGGGAAGAGACCCAGTACTTC
CASSPLAGEETQYF
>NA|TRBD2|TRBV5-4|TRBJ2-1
TGTGCCAGCAGCGGGGGGACTAGCGGCGGGAGCAATGAGCAGTTCTTC
CASSGGTSGGSNEQFF
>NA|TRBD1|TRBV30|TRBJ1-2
TGTGCCTGGAGGCCTCTGGGACAGGGCCCCGCTAACTATGGCTACACCTTC
CAWRPLGQGPANYGYTF
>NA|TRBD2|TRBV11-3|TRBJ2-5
TGTGCCAGCAGCTTGGGAGCGGGGGGGCCGGTTGGAGAGACCCAGTACTTC
CASSLGAGGPVGETQYF
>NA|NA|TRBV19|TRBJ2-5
TGTGCCAGTAGTATAGATCGACAGTCCAGAGACCAGTACTTC
CASSIDRQSRDQYF
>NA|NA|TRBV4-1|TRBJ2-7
TGCGCCAGCAGCCAAGAACCCCCCGGACAGCCCTACGAGCAGTACTTC
CASSQEPPGQPYEQYF
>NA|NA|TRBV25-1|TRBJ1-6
TGTGCCAGCAGTGAATCAGGAGGTAATAGGCCCCTCCACTTT
CASSESGGNRPLHF
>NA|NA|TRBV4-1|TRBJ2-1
TGCGCCAGCAGCCAAGAAAGAGGGGGGGCCGGGGATGAGCAGTTCTTC
CASSQERGGAGDEQFF
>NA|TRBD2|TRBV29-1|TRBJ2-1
TGCAGCGTTGGGGGCACTAGCGGGGGGTACAATGAGCAGTTCTTC
CSVGGTSGGYNEQFF
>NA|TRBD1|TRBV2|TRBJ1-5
TGTGCCAGCAGTTGGACAGGTATGCAGCCCCAGCATTTT
CASSWTGMQPQHF
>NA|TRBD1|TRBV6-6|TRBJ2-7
TGTGCCAGCAGTTACGCGGGACAGGGATACGAGCAGTACTTC
CASSYAGQGYEQYF
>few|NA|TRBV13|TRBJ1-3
TGTGCCAGCAGCCCAAGGACTGGATCTGGAAACACCATATATTTT
CASSPRTGSGNTIYF
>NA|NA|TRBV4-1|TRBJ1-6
TGCGCCAGCAGCCAACCCAGGGCCAATTCACCCCTCCACTTT
CASSQPRANSPLHF
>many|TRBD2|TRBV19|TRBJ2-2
TGTGCCAGTAGTATTAGCGGGGCCGGGGAGCTGTTTTTT
CASSISGAGELFF
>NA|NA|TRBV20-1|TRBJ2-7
TGCAGTGCGGATGCCTATAGCGAGCAGTACTTC
CSADAYSEQYF
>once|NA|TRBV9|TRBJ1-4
TGTGCCAGCAGCAGAGACTATTCCCCAACTAATGAAAAACTGTTTTTT
CASSRDYSPTNEKLFF
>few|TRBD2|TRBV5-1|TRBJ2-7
TGCGCCAGCAGCTCCGGACTAGCGGGGGAAGAGCAGTACTTC
CASSSGLAGEEQYF
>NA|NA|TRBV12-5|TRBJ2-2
TGTGCTAGTGTGCAGGGGCCCGGGGAGCTGTTTTTT
CASVQGPGELFF
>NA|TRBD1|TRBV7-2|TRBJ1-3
TGTGCCAGCAGCTTAGAGGGACAGCATGTCTCTGGAAACACCATATATTTT
CASSLEGQHVSGNTIYF
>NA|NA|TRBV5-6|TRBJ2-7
TGTGCCAGCAGCTTGGCCAGGGCCTACGAGCAGTACTTC
CASSLARAYEQYF
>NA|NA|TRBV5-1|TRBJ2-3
TGCGCCAGCAGCCGCCTAGCCGACCCTAATACGCAGTATTTT
CASSRLADPNTQYF
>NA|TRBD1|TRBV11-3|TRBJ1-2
TGTGCCAGCAGCTTGATCAGGGGGCTGGGCTACACCTTC
CASSLIRGLGYTF
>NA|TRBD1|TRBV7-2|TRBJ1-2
TGTGCCAGCAGCCTCTCGGTATGGACAGGGGGCTTTGGCTACACCTTC
CASSLSVWTGGFGYTF
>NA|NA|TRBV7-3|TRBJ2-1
TGTGCCAGCAGCTTAACAGGTGAGGGCTCCTACAATGAGCAGTTCTTC
CASSLTGEGSYNEQFF
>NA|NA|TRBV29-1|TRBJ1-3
TGCAGCGTTGAGCCAGGCTCGGGAAACACCATATATTTT
CSVEPGSGNTIYF
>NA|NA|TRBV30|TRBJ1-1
TGTGCCTGGAGTGACATAAAATCGAACACTGAAGCTTTCTTT
CAWSDIKSNTEAFF
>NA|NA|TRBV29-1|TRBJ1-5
TGCAGCGTTGGGACAGCGAATCAGCCCCAGCATTTT
CSVGTANQPQHF
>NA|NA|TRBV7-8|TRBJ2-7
TGTGCCAGCAGCTTAGTAGGAGGGGATGGAGAGCAGTACTTC
CASSLVGGDGEQYF
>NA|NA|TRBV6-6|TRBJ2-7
TGTGCCAGCAGCACGGGAGCCTACGAGCAGTACTTC
CASSTGAYEQYF
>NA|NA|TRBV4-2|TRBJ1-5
TGTGTCAGCAGCCAAGATACCCAGGGGAATCAGCCCCAGCATTTT
CVSSQDTQGNQPQHF
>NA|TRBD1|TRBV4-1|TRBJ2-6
TGCGCCAGCAGCCAGCGACTGGGCAGGGGGATGTCTGGGGCCAACGTCCTGACTTTC
CASSQRLGRGMSGANVLTF
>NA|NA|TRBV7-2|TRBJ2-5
TGTGCCAGCAGCTTTGGGGGCGGCGATGAGACCCAGTACTTC
CASSFGGGDETQYF
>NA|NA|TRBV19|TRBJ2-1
TGTGCCAGTAGTATAGGGGGGCTCTCCTACAATGAGCAGTTCTTC
CASSIGGLSYNEQFF
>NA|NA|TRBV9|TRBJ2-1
TGTGCCAGCGCCCTCCTGGACAGCCCCAGCTGGGGGCAGTTCTTC
CASALLDSPSWGQFF
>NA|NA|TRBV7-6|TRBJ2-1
TGTGCCAGCAGCTTATGGGCGACGGCGGGGGCTAATGAGCAGTTCTTC
CASSLWATAGANEQFF
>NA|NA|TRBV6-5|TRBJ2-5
TGTGCCAGCGGCGTCGCCAGGGAGACCCAGTACTTC
CASGVARETQYF
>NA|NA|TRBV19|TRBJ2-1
TGTGCCAGTAGTATACAGGGTGCCAATGAGCAGTTCTTC
CASSIQGANEQFF
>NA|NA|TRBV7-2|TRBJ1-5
TGTGCCAGCAGCTTAGAGGAGGGAAGGGGCAATCAGCCCCAGCATTTT
CASSLEEGRGNQPQHF
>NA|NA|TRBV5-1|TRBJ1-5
TGCGCCAGCAGCTTGGGTCAGAATCAGCCCCAGCATTTT
CASSLGQNQPQHF
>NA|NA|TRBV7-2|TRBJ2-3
TGTGCCAGCAGCTTAAGGGGGGGGAGAACAGATACGCAGTATTTT
CASSLRGGRTDTQYF
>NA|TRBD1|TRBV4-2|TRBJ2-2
TGTGCCAGCAGCCCCCAGGGGGCGGGGATGAACACCGGGGAGCTGTTTTTT
CASSPQGAGMNTGELFF
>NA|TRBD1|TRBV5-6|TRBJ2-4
TGTGCCAGCAGCTTGGACAGGACAGGCGAGTACATTCAGTACTTC
CASSLDRTGEYIQYF
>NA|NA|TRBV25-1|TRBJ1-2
TGTGCCAGCAGGGGGGGGATTGGCTACACCTTC
CASRGGIGYTF
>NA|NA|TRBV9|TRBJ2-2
TGTGCCAGCAGCGTAGGGACAACGAACACCGGGGAGCTGTTTTTT
CASSVGTTNTGELFF
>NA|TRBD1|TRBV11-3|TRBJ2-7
TGTGCCAGCAGCCGGACAGGGGGCACCTACGAGCAGTACTTC
CASSRTGGTYEQYF
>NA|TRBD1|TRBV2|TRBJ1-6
TGTGCCAGCAGCTGGACAGGAGACTATAATTCACCCCTCCACTTT
CASSWTGDYNSPLHF
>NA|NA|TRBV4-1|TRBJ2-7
TGCGCCAGCAGCCACTACCCTCTAGACGGCTACGAGCAGTACTTC
CASSHYPLDGYEQYF
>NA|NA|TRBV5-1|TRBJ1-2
TGCGCCAGCAGCTTGGGTCGGGGGTCAGGCTACACCTTC
CASSLGRGSGYTF
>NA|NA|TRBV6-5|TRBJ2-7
TGTGCCAGCAGTTACCAATTGTCCTACGAGCAGTACTTC
CASSYQLSYEQYF
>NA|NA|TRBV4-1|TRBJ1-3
TGCGCCAGCACAGGGGGAAACACCATATATTTT
CASTGGNTIYF
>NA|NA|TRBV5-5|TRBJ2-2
TGTGCCAGCAGCGGGGGGGCCTCGGACACCGGGGAGCTGTTTTTT
CASSGGASDTGELFF
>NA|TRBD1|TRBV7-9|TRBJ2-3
TGTGCCAGCAGCTTACAGGGGGCATCAGATACGCAGTATTTT
CASSLQGASDTQYF
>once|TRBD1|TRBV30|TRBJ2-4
TGTGCCCGGGGGGGACAGGGGGGACTGGCCAAAAACATTCAGTACTTC
CARGGQGGLAKNIQYF
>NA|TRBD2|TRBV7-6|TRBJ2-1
TGTGCCAGCAGCTCTAGCGGGGGAATAAATAATGAGCAGTTCTTC
CASSSSGGINNEQFF
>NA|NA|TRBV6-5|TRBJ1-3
TGTGCCAGCAGGAGTAGCCCAAACACCATATATTTT
CASRSSPNTIYF
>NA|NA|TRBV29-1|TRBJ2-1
TGCAGCGTGGGGGGTTCTTTATCCTACAATGAGCAGTTCTTC
CSVGGSLSYNEQFF